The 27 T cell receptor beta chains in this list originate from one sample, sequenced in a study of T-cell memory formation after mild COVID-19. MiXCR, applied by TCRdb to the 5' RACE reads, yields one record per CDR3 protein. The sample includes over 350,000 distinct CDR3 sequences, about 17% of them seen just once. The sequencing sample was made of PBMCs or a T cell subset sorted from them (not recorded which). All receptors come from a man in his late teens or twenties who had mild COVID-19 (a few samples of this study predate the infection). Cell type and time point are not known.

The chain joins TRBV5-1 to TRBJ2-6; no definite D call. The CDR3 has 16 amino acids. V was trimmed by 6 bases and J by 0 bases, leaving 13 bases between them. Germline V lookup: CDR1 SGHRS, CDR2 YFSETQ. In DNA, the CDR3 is TGCGCCAGCACAAGCCTTCTGGGCTCTGGGGCCAACGTCCTGACTTTC. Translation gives CASTSLLGSGANVLTF.

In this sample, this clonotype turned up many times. The CDR3 region is CATRQGPQPPEAFF. DNA for the CDR3: TGTGCCACTCGACAGGGGCCGCAACCACCTGAAGCTTTCTTT. The chain employs TRBV19 and TRBJ1-1; 8 bases match TRBD1. The CDR3 has 14 amino acids. The trim removed 10 bases at V and 6 bases at J, leaving 13 bases unmatched. Germline V gives CDR1 LNHDA, CDR2 SQIVND (reference sequence).

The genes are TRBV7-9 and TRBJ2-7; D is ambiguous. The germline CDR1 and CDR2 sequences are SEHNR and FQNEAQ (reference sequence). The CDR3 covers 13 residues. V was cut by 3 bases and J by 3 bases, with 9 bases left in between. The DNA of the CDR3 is TGTGCCAGCAGCTTCGAGGTAAACTACGAGCAGTACTTC. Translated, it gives CASSFEVNYEQYF.

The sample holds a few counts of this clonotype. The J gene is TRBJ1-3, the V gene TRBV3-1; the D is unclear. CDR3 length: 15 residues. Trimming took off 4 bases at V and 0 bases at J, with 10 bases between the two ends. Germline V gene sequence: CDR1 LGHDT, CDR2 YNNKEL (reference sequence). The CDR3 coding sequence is TGTGCCAGCAGCCTTGAGAGCTTCTCTGGAAACACCATATATTTT. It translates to CASSLESFSGNTIYF.

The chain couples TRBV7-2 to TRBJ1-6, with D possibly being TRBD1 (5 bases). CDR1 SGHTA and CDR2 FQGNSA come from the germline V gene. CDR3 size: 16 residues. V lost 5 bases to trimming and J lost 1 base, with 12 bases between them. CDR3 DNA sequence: TGTGCCAGCAGCCATAGGGGTAGATCCTATAATTCACCCCTCCACTTT. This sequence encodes CASSHRGRSYNSPLHF.

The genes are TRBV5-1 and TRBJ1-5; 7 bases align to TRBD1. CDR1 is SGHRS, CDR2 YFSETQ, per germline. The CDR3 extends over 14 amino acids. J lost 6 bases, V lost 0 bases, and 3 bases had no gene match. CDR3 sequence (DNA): TGCGCCAGCAGCTTGGTAGGGGGCGGTCAGCCCCAGCATTTT. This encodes CASSLVGGGQPQHF.

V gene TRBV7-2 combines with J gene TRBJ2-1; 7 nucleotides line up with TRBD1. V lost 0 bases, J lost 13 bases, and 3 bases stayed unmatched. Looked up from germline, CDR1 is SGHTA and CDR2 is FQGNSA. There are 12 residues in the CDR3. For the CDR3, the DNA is TGTGCCAGCAGCTTAGCCGGGACAGAACAGTTCTTC. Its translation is CASSLAGTEQFF.

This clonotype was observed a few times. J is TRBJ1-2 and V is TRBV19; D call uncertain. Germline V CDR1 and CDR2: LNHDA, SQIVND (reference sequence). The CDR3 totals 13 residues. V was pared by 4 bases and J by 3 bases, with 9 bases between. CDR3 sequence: CASSTRTYYGYTF. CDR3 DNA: TGTGCCAGTAGTACCCGGACGTACTATGGCTACACCTTC.

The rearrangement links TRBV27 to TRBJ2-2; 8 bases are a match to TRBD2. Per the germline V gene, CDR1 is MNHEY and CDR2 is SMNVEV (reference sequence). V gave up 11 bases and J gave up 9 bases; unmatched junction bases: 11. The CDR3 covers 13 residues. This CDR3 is CARITSGGRELFF. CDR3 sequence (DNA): TGTGCCCGGATCACTAGCGGAGGCAGGGAGCTGTTTTTT.

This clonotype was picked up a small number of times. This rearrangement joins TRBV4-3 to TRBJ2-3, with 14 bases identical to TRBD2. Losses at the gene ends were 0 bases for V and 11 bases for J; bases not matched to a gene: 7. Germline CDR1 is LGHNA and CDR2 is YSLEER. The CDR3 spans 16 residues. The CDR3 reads CASSQDRRTSGGQQYF. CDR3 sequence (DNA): TGCGCCAGCAGCCAAGATCGGAGGACTAGCGGGGGGCAGCAGTATTTT.

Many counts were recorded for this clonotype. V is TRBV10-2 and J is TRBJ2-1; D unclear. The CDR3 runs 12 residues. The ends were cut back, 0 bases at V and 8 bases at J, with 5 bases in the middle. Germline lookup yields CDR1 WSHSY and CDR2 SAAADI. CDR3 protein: CASSESPHEQFF. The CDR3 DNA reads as TGCGCCAGCAGTGAGTCCCCCCATGAGCAGTTCTTC.

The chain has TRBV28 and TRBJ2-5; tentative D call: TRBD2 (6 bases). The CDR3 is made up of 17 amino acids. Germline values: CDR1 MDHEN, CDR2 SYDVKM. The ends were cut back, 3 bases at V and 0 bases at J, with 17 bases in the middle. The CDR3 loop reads CASSFRGSPLYQETQYF. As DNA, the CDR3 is TGTGCCAGCAGTTTCCGGGGGTCACCATTGTACCAAGAGACCCAGTACTTC.

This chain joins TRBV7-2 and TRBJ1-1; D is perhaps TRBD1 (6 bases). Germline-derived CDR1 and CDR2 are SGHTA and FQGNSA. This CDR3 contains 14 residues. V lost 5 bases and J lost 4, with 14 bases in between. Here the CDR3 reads CASSPDRWGTEAFF. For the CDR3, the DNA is TGTGCCAGCAGCCCAGACAGGTGGGGCACTGAAGCTTTCTTT.

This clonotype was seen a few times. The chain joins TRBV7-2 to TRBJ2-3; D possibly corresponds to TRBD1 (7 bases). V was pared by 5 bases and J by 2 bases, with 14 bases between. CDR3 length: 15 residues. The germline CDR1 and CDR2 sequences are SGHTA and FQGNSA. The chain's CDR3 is CASSKGAGFTDTQYF. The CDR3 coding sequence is TGTGCCAGCAGCAAGGGGGCGGGGTTCACAGATACGCAGTATTTT.

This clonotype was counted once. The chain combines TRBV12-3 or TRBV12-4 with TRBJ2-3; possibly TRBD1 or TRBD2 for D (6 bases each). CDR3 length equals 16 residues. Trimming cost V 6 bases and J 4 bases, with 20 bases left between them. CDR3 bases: TGTGCCAGCAGATACCCGGGGACCGGGGGCCCAGATACGCAGTATTTT. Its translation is CASRYPGTGGPDTQYF.

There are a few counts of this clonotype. The chain's CDR3 is CASSVPGLGQETQYF. CDR3 nucleotide sequence: TGTGCCAGCAGCGTACCAGGGTTGGGTCAAGAGACCCAGTACTTC. The rearrangement links TRBV5-4 to TRBJ2-5; perhaps TRBD1 as D (5 bases). The CDR3 loop spans 15 amino acids. Germline CDR1 SGHNT, CDR2 YYREEE (reference sequence). The V end was cut by 4 bases, the J end by 2 bases, with 15 bases between.

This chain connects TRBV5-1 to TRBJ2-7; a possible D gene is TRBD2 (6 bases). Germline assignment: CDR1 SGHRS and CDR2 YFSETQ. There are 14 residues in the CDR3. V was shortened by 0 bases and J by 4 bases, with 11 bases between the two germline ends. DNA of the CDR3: TGCGCCAGCAGCTTGGTGATTGGAGGGTACGAGCAGTACTTC. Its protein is CASSLVIGGYEQYF.

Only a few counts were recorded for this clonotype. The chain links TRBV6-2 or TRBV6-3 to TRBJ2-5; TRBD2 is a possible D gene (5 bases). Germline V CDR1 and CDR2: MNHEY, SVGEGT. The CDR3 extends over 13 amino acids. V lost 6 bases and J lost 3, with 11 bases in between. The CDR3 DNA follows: TGTGCCAGCAGACCAGACGGGGAAGAGACCCAGTACTTC. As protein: CASRPDGEETQYF.

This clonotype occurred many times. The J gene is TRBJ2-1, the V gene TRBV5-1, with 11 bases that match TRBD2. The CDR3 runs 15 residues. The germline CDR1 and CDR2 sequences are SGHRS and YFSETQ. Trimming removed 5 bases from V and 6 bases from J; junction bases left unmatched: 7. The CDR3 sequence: CASRDGTSGLNEQFF. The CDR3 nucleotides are TGCGCCAGCAGGGACGGGACTAGCGGCCTCAATGAGCAGTTCTTC.

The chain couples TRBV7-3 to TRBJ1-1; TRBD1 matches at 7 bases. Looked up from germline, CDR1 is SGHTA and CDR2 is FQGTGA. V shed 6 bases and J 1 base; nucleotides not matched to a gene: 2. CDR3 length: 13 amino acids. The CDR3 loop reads CASRRGRNTEAFF. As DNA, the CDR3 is TGTGCCAGCAGGAGGGGGCGGAACACTGAAGCTTTCTTT.

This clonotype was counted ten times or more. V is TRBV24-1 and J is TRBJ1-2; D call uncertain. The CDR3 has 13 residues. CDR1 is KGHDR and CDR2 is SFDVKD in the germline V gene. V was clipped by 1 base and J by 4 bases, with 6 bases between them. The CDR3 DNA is TGTGCCACCAGTGATTTTGCTGTCTATGGCTACACCTTC. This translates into CATSDFAVYGYTF.

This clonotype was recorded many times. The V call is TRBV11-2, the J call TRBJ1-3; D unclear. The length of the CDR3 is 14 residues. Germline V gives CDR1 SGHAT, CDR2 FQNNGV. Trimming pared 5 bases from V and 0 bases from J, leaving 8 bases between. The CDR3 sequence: CASSQSHSGNTIYF. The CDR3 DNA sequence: TGTGCCAGCAGCCAGAGCCACTCTGGAAACACCATATATTTT.

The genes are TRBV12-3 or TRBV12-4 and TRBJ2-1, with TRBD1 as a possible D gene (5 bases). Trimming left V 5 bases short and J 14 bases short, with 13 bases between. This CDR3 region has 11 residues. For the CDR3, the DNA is TGTGCCAGCAGTATCGACCGCAGGGAGTTCTTC. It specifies CASSIDRREFF.

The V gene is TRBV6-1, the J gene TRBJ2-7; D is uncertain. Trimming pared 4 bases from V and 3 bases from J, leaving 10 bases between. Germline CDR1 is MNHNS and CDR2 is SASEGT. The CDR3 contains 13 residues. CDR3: CASSGHEFYEQYV. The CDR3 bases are TGTGCCAGCAGTGGACATGAATTCTACGAGCAGTACGTC.

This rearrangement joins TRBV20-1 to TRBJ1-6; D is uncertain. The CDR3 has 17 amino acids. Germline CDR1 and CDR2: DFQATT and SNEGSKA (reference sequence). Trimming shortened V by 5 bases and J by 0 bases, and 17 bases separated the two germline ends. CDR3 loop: CSAPGEALSSYNSPLHF. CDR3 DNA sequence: TGCAGTGCTCCCGGGGAGGCCTTGAGCTCCTATAATTCACCCCTCCACTTT.

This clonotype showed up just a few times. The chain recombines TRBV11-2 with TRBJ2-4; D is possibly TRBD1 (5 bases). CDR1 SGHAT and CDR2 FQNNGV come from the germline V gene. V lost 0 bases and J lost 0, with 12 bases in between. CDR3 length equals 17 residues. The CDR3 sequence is CASSLEENRIAKNIQYF. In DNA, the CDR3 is TGTGCCAGCAGCTTAGAGGAAAACAGGATAGCCAAAAACATTCAGTACTTC.

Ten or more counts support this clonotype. CDR3 sequence reads: CASSPRAQKETQYF. CDR3 DNA: TGTGCCAGCAGCCCCCGGGCCCAAAAAGAGACCCAGTACTTC. The chain is built from TRBV7-2 and TRBJ2-5; D is unresolved. This CDR3 contains 14 residues. V lost 5 bases and J lost 3, with 13 bases in between. Germline V CDR1 and CDR2: SGHTA, FQGNSA.